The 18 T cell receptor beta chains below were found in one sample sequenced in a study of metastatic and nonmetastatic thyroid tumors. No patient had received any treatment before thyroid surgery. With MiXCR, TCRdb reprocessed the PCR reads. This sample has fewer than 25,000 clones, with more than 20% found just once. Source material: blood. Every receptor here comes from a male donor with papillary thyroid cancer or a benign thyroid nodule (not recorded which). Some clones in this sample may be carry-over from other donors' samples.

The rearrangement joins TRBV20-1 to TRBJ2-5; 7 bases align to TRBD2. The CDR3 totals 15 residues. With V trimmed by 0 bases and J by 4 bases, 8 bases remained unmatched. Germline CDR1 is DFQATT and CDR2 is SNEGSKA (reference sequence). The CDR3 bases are TGCAGTGCTAGAGATGGGGGGGGATACGGAGAGACCCAGTACTTC. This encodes CSARDGGGYGETQYF.

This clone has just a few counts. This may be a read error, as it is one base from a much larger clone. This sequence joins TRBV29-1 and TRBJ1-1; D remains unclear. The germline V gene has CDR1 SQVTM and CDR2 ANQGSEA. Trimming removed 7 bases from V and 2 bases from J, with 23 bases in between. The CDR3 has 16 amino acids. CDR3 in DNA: TGCAGCGCTCTACGCCCCCGGACGGACCTTAACACTGAAGCTTTCTTT. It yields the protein CSALRPRTDLNTEAFF.

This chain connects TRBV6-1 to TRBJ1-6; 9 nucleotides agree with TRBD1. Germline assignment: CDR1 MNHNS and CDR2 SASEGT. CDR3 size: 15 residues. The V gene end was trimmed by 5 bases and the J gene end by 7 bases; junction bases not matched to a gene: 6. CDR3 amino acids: CASSNTGQGNSPLHF. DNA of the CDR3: TGTGCCAGCAGTAATACGGGACAGGGAAATTCACCCCTCCACTTT.

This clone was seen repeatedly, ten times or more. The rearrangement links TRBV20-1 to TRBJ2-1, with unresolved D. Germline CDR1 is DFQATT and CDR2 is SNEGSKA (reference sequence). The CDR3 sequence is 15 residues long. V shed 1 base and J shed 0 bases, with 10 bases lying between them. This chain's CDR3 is CSARGADYSYNEQFF. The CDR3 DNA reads TGCAGTGCTAGAGGGGCAGATTACTCCTACAATGAGCAGTTCTTC.

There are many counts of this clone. The CDR3 region is CSARETGPASNQPQHF. Here the CDR3 DNA reads TGCAGTGCTAGAGAAACGGGACCGGCTAGCAATCAGCCCCAGCATTTT. The chain is built from TRBV20-1 and TRBJ1-5; a weak D match, TRBD1 (5 bases). V shed 0 bases and J shed 0 bases, with 12 bases lying between them. CDR3 length equals 16 residues. Germline-derived CDR1 and CDR2 are DFQATT and SNEGSKA (reference sequence).

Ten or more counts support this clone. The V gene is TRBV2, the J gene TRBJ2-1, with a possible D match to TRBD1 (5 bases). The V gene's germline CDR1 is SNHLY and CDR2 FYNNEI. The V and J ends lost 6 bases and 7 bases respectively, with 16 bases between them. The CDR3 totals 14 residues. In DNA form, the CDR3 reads TGTGCCAGCAGCCCCCCGGACATGGTGAATGAGCAGTTCTTC. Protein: CASSPPDMVNEQFF. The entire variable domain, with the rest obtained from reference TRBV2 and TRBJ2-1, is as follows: EPEVTQTPSHQVTQMGQEVILRCVPISNHLYFYWYRQILGQKVEFLVSFYNNEISEKSEIFDDQFSVERPDGSNFTLKIRSTKLEDSAMYFCASSPPDMVNEQFFGPGTRLTVL.

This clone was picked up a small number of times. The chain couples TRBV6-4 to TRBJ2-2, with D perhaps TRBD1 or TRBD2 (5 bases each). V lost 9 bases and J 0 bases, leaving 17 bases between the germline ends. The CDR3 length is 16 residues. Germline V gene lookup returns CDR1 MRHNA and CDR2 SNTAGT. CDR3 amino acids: CARVPFRDPNTGELFF. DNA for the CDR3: TGTGCCAGGGTTCCTTTCCGGGACCCGAACACCGGGGAGCTGTTTTTT.

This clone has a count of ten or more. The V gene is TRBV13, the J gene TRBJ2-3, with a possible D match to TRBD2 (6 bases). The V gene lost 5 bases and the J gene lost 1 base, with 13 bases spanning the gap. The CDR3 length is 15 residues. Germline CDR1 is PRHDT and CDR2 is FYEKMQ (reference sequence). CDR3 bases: TGTGCCAGCAGCCGGAGGGAGAGGGGCACAGATACGCAGTATTTT. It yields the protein CASSRRERGTDTQYF. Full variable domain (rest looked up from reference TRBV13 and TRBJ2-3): AAGVIQSPRHLIKEKRETATLKCYPIPRHDTVYWYQQGPGQDPQFLISFYEKMQSDKGSIPDRFSAQQFSDYHSELNMSSLELGDSALYFCASSRRERGTDTQYFGPGTRLTVL.

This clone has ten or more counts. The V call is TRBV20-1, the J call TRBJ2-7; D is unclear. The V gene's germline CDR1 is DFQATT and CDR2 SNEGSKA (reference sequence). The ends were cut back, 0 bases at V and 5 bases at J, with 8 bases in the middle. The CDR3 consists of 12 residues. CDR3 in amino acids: CSARDPRHEQYF. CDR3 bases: TGCAGTGCTAGAGATCCCCGGCACGAGCAGTACTTC.

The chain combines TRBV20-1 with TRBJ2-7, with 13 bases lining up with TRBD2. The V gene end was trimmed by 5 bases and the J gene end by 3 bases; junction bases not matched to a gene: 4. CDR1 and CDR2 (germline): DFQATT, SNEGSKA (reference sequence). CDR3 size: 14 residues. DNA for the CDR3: TGCAGTGCTGCACTAGCGGGAGGGATCTACGAGCAGTACTTC. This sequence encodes CSAALAGGIYEQYF.

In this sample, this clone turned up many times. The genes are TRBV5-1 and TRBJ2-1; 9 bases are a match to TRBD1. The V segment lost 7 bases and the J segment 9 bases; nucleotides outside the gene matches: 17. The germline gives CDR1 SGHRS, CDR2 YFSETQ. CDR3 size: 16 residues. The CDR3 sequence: CASGYAPGQGPSEQFF. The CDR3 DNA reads TGCGCCAGCGGCTACGCCCCGGGACAGGGCCCAAGTGAGCAGTTCTTC.

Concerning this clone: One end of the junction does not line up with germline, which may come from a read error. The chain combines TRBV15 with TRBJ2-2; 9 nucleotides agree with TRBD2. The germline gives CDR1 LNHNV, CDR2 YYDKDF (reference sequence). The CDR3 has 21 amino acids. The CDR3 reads CSTSRTPGQKFSGSGTGELFF. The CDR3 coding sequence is TGTTCCACCAGCAGAACCCCGGGACAGAAATTTAGCGGGAGTGGAACCGGGGAGCTGTTTTTT. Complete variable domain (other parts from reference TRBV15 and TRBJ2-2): DAMVIQNPRYQVTQFGKPVTLSCSQTLNHNVMYWYQQKSSQAPKLLFHYYDKDFNNEADTPDNFQSRRPNTSFCFLDIRSPGLGDTAMYLCSTSRTPGQKFSGSGTGELFFGEGSRLTVL.

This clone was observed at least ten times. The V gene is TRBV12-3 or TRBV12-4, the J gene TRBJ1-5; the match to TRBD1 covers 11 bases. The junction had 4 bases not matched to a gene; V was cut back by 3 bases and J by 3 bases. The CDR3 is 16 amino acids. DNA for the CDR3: TGTGCCAGCAGTTTCCGGGACAGGGGGATCAATCAGCCCCAGCATTTT. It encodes CASSFRDRGINQPQHF.

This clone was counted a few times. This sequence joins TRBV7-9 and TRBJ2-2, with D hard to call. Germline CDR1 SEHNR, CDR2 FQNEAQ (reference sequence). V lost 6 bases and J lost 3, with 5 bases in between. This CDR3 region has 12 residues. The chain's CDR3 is CASSTDTGELFF. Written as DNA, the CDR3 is TGTGCCAGCAGTACCGACACCGGGGAGCTGTTTTTT. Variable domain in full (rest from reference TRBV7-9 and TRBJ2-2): DTGVSQNPRHKITKRGQNVTFRCDPISEHNRLYWYRQTLGQGPEFLTYFQNEAQLEKSRLLSDRFSAERPKGSFSTLEIQRTEQGDSAMYLCASSTDTGELFFGEGSRLTVL.

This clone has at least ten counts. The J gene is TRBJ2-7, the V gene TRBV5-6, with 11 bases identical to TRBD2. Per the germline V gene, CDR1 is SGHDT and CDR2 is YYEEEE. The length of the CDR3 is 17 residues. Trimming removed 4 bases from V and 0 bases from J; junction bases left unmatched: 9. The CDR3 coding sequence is TGTGCCAGCAGCCCATACAGACTAGCGGGGTACTCCTACGAGCAGTACTTC. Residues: CASSPYRLAGYSYEQYF.

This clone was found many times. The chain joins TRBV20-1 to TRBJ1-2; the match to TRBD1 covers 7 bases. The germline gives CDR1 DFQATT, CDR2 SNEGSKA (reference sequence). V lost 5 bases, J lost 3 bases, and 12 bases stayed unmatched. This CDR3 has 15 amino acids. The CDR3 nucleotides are TGCAGTGCTGGCCGTCCACGGACAGGAGACTATGGCTACACCTTC. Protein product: CSAGRPRTGDYGYTF.

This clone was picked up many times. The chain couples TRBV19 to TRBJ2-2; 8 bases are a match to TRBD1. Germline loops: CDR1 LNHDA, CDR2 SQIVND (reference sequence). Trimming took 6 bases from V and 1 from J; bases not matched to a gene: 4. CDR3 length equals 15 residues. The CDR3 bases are TGTGCCAGTAGGATACAGGGGGGGAACACCGGGGAGCTGTTTTTT. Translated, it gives CASRIQGGNTGELFF.

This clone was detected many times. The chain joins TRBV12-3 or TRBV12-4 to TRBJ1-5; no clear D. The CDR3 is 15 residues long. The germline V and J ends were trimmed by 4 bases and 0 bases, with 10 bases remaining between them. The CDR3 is CASSWGVSSNQPQHF. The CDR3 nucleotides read TGTGCCAGCAGTTGGGGAGTTTCTAGCAATCAGCCCCAGCATTTT.